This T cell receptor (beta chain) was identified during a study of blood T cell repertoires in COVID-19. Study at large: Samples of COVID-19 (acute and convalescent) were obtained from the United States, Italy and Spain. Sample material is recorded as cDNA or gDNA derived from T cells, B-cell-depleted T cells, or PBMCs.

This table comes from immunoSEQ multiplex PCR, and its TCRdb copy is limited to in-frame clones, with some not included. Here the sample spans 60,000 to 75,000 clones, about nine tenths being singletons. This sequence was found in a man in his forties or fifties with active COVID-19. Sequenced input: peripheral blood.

The CDR3 DNA sequence: TGTGCCAGCAGCTTGCGCGGGGGAAGCCTAAGCACTGAAGCTTTCTTT. Amino acids: CASSLRGGSLSTEAFF. The chain employs TRBV5-8 and TRBJ1-1; TRBD1 might be the D (5 bases). Trimming stripped 1 base from V and 4 bases from J, with 17 bases between. This CDR3 has 16 residues. Germline CDR1 reads SGHTS; CDR2 reads YDEGEE.